The rows below give T cell receptor beta chains drawn from one sample of a study of blood T cells in healthy people across ages. TCRdb passed the 5' RACE reads through MiXCR, listing each CDR3 protein once. The data show approximately 2,000,000 distinct CDR3 sequences, about two fifths seen once. Material for sequencing was blood. The source of these receptors is a human donor in good health. CDR3s include the opening cysteine and the closing phenylalanine or tryptophan. The D gene is left open where the match is weak. Expanded clones are given a class, and other clones once, few, many or no size at all.

CDR3 length | J gene | D gene | V gene | clone size | CDR3 protein | CDR3 DNA
13 | TRBJ1-2 | . | TRBV11-3 | few | CASSLGRESGYTF | TGTGCCAGCAGCTTAGGAAGGGAAAGTGGCTACACCTTC
12 | TRBJ1-1 | . | TRBV7-2 | . | CASSLTPYEAFF | TGTGCCAGCAGCCTCACACCCTATGAAGCTTTCTTT
15 | TRBJ1-2 | . | TRBV20-1 | few | CSARGVDTSNYGYTF | TGCAGTGCTAGAGGCGTAGACACATCTAACTATGGCTACACCTTC
18 | TRBJ1-4 | . | TRBV4-1 | . | CASSQDLRKTLKNEKLFF | TGCGCCAGCAGCCAAGATCTCAGAAAAACCCTGAAAAATGAAAAACTGTTTTTT
15 | TRBJ2-1 | . | TRBV29-1 | . | CSVTFSRGRVDEQFF | TGCAGCGTTACCTTTAGTCGAGGCAGGGTGGATGAGCAGTTCTTC
14 | TRBJ1-2 | . | TRBV28 | . | CASRGPGRHYGYTF | TGTGCCAGTCGAGGACCGGGACGGCACTATGGCTACACCTTC
18 | TRBJ1-6 | . | TRBV20-1 | few | CSARDRSVVSSYNSPLHF | TGCAGTGCTAGAGATCGCTCGGTGGTGAGCTCCTATAATTCACCCCTCCACTTT
15 | TRBJ2-4 | . | TRBV3-1 | few | CASSQAIQAKNIQYF | TGTGCCAGCAGCCAAGCCATCCAGGCCAAAAACATTCAGTACTTC
13 | TRBJ1-2 | . | TRBV9 | . | CASSVETGSGYTF | TGTGCCAGCAGCGTGGAAACAGGATCTGGCTACACCTTC
14 | TRBJ1-2 | . | TRBV7-2 | few | CASKGGATNYGYTF | TGTGCCAGCAAAGGGGGGGCGACTAACTATGGCTACACCTTC
14 | TRBJ2-1 | . | TRBV4-2 | . | CASSQVADYNEQFF | TGTGCCAGCAGCCAAGTAGCAGATTACAATGAGCAGTTCTTC
16 | TRBJ2-1 | TRBD1 | TRBV7-9 | once | CASSLRSTGGGHEQFF | TGTGCCAGCAGCTTAAGGTCGACAGGGGGGGGCCATGAGCAGTTCTTC
13 | TRBJ2-3 | TRBD1 | TRBV5-6 | few | CVSSHGQADTQYF | TGTGTCAGCAGCCACGGACAGGCAGATACGCAGTATTTT
13 | TRBJ1-2 | . | TRBV6-2/TRBV6-3 | few | CASRISGGFGYTF | TGTGCCAGCAGGATTTCCGGTGGCTTTGGCTACACCTTC
16 | TRBJ2-3 | . | TRBV5-5 | few | CASSLEVLGGTDTQYF | TGTGCCAGCAGCTTGGAGGTCCTTGGGGGCACAGATACGCAGTATTTT
18 | TRBJ1-5 | . | TRBV7-2 | . | CASLRGQPTHISNQPQHF | TGTGCCAGTCTTCGAGGACAGCCTACACACATTAGCAATCAGCCCCAGCATTTT
17 | TRBJ2-7 | TRBD1 | TRBV4-3 | once | CASSPGQNSIASYEQYF | TGCGCCAGCAGCCCGGGACAGAATAGTATCGCATCCTACGAGCAGTACTTC
13 | TRBJ2-7 | TRBD1 | TRBV29-1 | few | CSVRGQGNYEQYF | TGCAGCGTCAGGGGACAGGGGAATTACGAGCAGTACTTC
15 | TRBJ2-5 | . | TRBV4-3 | . | CASSQEVMGRETQYF | TGCGCCAGCAGCCAAGAAGTGATGGGGAGGGAGACCCAGTACTTC
15 | TRBJ2-3 | . | TRBV12-3/TRBV12-4 | . | CASRGPGTSTDTQYF | TGTGCCAGCAGGGGCCCCGGGACTAGCACAGATACGCAGTATTTT
16 | TRBJ2-7 | . | TRBV4-3 | . | CASSQVFPRESYEQYF | TGCGCCAGCAGCCAAGTGTTCCCGCGAGAAAGCTACGAGCAGTACTTC
16 | TRBJ1-1 | . | TRBV6-5 | . | CASRPTWDLMNTEAFF | TGTGCCAGCAGACCTACTTGGGACTTAATGAACACTGAAGCTTTCTTT
14 | TRBJ1-1 | . | TRBV7-8 | . | CASSPVLGNTEAFF | TGTGCCAGCAGCCCAGTCCTTGGGAACACTGAAGCTTTCTTT
15 | TRBJ2-5 | TRBD1 | TRBV7-9 | few | CASSRGQGATETQYF | TGTGCCAGCAGCCGGGGACAGGGGGCAACGGAGACCCAGTACTTC
17 | TRBJ1-6 | . | TRBV4-3 | . | CASSQDFSGRSATPLHF | TGCGCCAGCAGCCAAGATTTTTCAGGGAGGAGCGCGACACCCCTCCACTTT
14 | TRBJ2-7 | . | TRBV15 | few | CATSRAGSPYEQYF | TGTGCCACCAGCAGAGCGGGCAGCCCCTACGAGCAGTACTTC
16 | TRBJ2-5 | TRBD2 | TRBV5-1 | few | CASSPGVAGTRETQYF | TGCGCCAGCAGCCCCGGGGTAGCGGGGACGCGGGAGACCCAGTACTTC
17 | TRBJ2-2 | TRBD1 | TRBV5-5 | . | CASSPTRTGANTGELFF | TGTGCCAGCAGCCCGACTCGGACAGGAGCGAACACCGGGGAGCTGTTTTTT
12 | TRBJ1-2 | . | TRBV20-1 | . | CSAPEGRTGYTF | TGCAGTGCTCCCGAGGGGAGGACTGGCTACACCTTC
14 | TRBJ2-5 | . | TRBV7-2 | many | CASSPVGVGETQYF | TGTGCCAGCAGCCCTGTCGGCGTGGGAGAGACCCAGTACTTC
13 | TRBJ2-5 | . | TRBV6-6 | . | CASIRGYGETQYF | TGTGCCAGCATTCGAGGATATGGGGAGACCCAGTACTTC
17 | TRBJ2-6 | . | TRBV4-3 | few | CASSQDKIASGANVLTF | TGCGCCAGCAGCCAAGATAAGATCGCCTCTGGGGCCAACGTCCTGACTTTC
15 | TRBJ2-7 | TRBD1 | TRBV6-1 | . | CASKVVPGQSDEQYF | TGTGCCAGCAAGGTGGTACCGGGACAGAGCGACGAGCAGTACTTC
15 | TRBJ1-2 | TRBD1 | TRBV6-1 | . | CASSEGSDRIYGYTF | TGTGCCAGCAGTGAAGGATCGGACAGGATCTATGGCTACACCTTC
15 | TRBJ2-7 | TRBD1 | TRBV24-1 | . | CATSDGTAALYEQYF | TGTGCCACCAGTGACGGGACAGCTGCACTCTACGAGCAGTACTTC
16 | TRBJ1-3 | . | TRBV4-3 | . | CASSQEEGQPGNTIYF | TGCGCCAGCAGCCAAGAGGAGGGGCAACCTGGAAACACCATATATTTT
14 | TRBJ1-2 | . | TRBV4-1 | few | CASSQEGRLYGYTF | TGCGCCAGCAGCCAAGAGGGCCGGCTCTATGGCTACACCTTC
16 | TRBJ2-7 | TRBD1 | TRBV10-3 | . | CAIRDRDRVTSYEQYF | TGTGCCATCCGTGACCGGGACAGGGTTACCTCCTACGAGCAGTACTTC
15 | TRBJ2-7 | TRBD2 | TRBV20-1 | few | CSARALRGASYEQYF | TGCAGTGCTAGAGCTCTGCGGGGGGCCTCCTACGAGCAGTACTTC
13 | TRBJ2-1 | . | TRBV4-2 | many | CASSFSRDNEQFF | TGTGCCAGCAGCTTCTCGAGGGATAATGAGCAGTTCTTC
16 | TRBJ2-6 | TRBD1 | TRBV5-1 | many | CASSTQGAGGANVLTF | TGCGCCAGCAGCACACAGGGGGCTGGTGGGGCCAACGTCCTGACTTTC
14 | TRBJ1-5 | . | TRBV3-1 | few | CASSQDLASRPQHF | TGTGCCAGCAGCCAAGATTTGGCGTCCCGGCCCCAGCATTTT
15 | TRBJ2-6 | . | TRBV28 | few | CASKWSAAGANVLTF | TGTGCCAGCAAGTGGTCTGCGGCTGGGGCCAACGTCCTGACTTTC
13 | TRBJ1-5 | . | TRBV7-9 | . | CASTKERDQPQHF | TGTGCCAGCACGAAGGAGAGGGACCAGCCCCAGCATTTT
12 | TRBJ2-5 | . | TRBV20-1 | . | CSAKPQPETQYF | TGCAGTGCTAAGCCCCAACCAGAGACCCAGTACTTC
15 | TRBJ1-1 | . | TRBV4-1 | . | CASRRLLATNTEAFF | TGCGCCAGCAGAAGACTGCTAGCGACGAACACTGAAGCTTTCTTT
14 | TRBJ2-7 | TRBD2 | TRBV3-1 | few | CASSLSGDPYEQYF | TGTGCCAGCAGCCTTAGCGGGGACCCCTACGAGCAGTACTTC
16 | TRBJ2-7 | . | TRBV28 | few | CASSSPGEGGSYEQYF | TGTGCCAGCAGTTCCCCAGGGGAAGGGGGCTCCTACGAGCAGTACTTC
14 | TRBJ1-2 | . | TRBV4-3 | . | CASSQDSAIYGYTF | TGCGCCAGCAGCCAAGATAGCGCTATCTATGGCTACACCTTC
12 | TRBJ2-1 | . | TRBV29-1 | many | CSVDKGGGEQFF | TGCAGCGTTGATAAGGGGGGTGGTGAGCAGTTCTTC
15 | TRBJ2-7 | TRBD1 | TRBV7-8 | . | CASSLGDRGWYEQYF | TGTGCCAGCAGCTTAGGGGACAGGGGGTGGTACGAGCAGTACTTC
13 | TRBJ1-5 | TRBD1 | TRBV29-1 | many | CSVGTGVDQPQHF | TGCAGCGTTGGGACAGGGGTTGATCAGCCCCAGCATTTT